This passage covers 3 T cell receptor beta chains from one sample sequenced in a study of cytomegalovirus exposure and HLA in healthy donors. 60 Vbeta and 13 Jbeta primers were used in PCR. Sequencing was performed with immunoSEQ multiplex PCR; in TCRdb, only in-frame clones are kept and a portion is missing. The sample carries 200,000 to 250,000 clones, under 90% recorded once. The specimen was PBMCs. The origin of the receptors is a human donor in good health.

The chain uses TRBV19 and TRBJ2-7, with D perhaps matching TRBD2 (6 bases). V lost 2 bases and J lost 3, with 14 bases in between. The V gene's germline CDR1 is LNHDA and CDR2 SQIVND (reference sequence). The CDR3 consists of 15 residues. The CDR3 sequence: CASSITEGLLYEQYF. The CDR3 nucleotides read TGTGCCAGTAGTATAACGGAGGGCCTTCTCTACGAGCAGTACTTC.

J is TRBJ2-1 and V is TRBV5-1, with TRBD1 matching over 10 bases. Germline V lookup: CDR1 SGHRS, CDR2 YFSETQ. The V segment lost 0 bases and the J segment 4 bases; nucleotides outside the gene matches: 7. This CDR3 spans 17 amino acids. CDR3 protein: CASSLGEAGQGYNEQFF. The CDR3 coding sequence is TGCGCCAGCAGCTTGGGGGAGGCGGGACAGGGGTACAATGAGCAGTTCTTC.

The chain employs TRBV12-5 and TRBJ2-1, with 7 bases fitting TRBD2. This CDR3 is 15 amino acids long. Germline V gene sequence: CDR1 LGHNT, CDR2 FRNRAP. J lost 5 bases, V lost 1 base, and 5 bases had no gene match. As DNA, the CDR3 is TGTGCTAGTGGTTTGGGACGGGGACTAAACAATGAGCAGTTCTTC. Translation gives CASGLGRGLNNEQFF.